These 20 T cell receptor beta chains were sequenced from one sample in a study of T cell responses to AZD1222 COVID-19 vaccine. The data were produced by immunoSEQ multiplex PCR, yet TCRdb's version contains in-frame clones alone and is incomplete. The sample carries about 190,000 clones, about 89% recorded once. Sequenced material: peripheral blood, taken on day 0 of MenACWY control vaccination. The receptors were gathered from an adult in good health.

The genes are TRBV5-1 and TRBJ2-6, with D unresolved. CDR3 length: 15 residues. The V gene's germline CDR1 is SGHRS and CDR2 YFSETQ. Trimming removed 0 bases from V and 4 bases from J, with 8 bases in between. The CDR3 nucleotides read TGCGCCAGCAGCTTGGGGGTTTTCGGGGCCAACGTCCTGACTTTC. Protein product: CASSLGVFGANVLTF. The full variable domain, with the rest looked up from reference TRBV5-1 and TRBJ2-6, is KAGVTQTPRYLIKTRGQQVTLSCSPISGHRSVSWYQQTPGQGLQFLFEYFSETQRNKGNFPGRFSGRQFSNSRSEMNVSTLELGDSALYLCASSLGVFGANVLTFGAGSRLTVL.

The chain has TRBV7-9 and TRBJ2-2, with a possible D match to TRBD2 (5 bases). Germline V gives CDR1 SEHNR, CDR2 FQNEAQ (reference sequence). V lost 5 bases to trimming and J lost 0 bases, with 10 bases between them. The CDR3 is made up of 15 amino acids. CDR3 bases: TGTGCCAGCAGCCGCCGAGCGGCGAACACCGGGGAGCTGTTTTTT. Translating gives CASSRRAANTGELFF.

CDR3 amino acids: CASSLGLAGDLSTDTQYF. The CDR3 nucleotides are TGTGCCAGCAGCTTAGGACTAGCGGGAGACCTTAGCACAGATACGCAGTATTTT. V gene TRBV5-4 combines with J gene TRBJ2-3, with 13 positions matching TRBD2. Germline V gives CDR1 SGHNT, CDR2 YYREEE (reference sequence). There are 18 residues in the CDR3. The ends lost 2 bases at V and 0 bases at J; junction bases unmatched: 6. The full variable domain, its missing parts supplied by reference TRBV5-4 and TRBJ2-3, is ETGVTQSPTHLIKTRGQQVTLRCSSQSGHNTVSWYQQALGQGPQFIFQYYREEENGRGNFPPRFSGLQFPNYSSELNVNALELDDSALYLCASSLGLAGDLSTDTQYFGPGTRLTVL.

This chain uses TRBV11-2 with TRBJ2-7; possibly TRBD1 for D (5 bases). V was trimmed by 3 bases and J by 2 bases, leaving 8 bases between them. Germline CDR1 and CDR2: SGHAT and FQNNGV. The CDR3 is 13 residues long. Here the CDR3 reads CASSLEGAYEQYF. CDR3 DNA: TGTGCCAGCAGCTTGGAAGGGGCCTACGAGCAGTACTTC.

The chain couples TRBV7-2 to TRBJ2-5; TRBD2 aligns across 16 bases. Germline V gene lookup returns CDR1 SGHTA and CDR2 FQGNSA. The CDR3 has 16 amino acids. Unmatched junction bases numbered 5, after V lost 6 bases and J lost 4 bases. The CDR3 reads CASSGTSGGARETQYF. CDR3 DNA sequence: TGTGCCAGCAGTGGGACTAGCGGGGGGGCCAGAGAGACCCAGTACTTC. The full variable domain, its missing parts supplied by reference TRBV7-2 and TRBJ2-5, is GAGVSQSPSNKVTEKGKDVELRCDPISGHTALYWYRQSLGQGLEFLIYFQGNSAPDKSGLPSDRFSAERTGGSVSTLTIQRTQQEDSAVYLCASSGTSGGARETQYFGPGTRLLVL.

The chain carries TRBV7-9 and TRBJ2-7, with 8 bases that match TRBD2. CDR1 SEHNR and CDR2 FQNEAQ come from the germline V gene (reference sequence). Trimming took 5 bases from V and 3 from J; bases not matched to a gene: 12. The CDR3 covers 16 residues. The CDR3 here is CASSRGGGLAVYEQYF. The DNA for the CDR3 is TGTGCCAGCAGCCGGGGTGGAGGACTAGCAGTCTACGAGCAGTACTTC.

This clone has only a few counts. CDR3 residues: CASSHSGLSSYNEQFF. CDR3 bases: TGTGCCAGCAGCCATTCCGGTCTAAGCTCCTACAATGAGCAGTTCTTC. The chain uses TRBV4-2 and TRBJ2-1; D is unresolved. Trimming removed 3 bases from V and 0 bases from J, with 12 bases in between. Per germline, CDR1 LGHNA and CDR2 YNFKEQ. This CDR3 comprises 16 residues.

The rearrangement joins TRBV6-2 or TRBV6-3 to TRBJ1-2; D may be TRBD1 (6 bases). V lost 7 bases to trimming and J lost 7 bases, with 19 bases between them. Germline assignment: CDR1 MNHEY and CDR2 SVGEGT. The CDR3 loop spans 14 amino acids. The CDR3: CASTPLRGASGYTF. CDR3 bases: TGTGCCAGCACCCCCTTGCGGGGGGCTTCTGGCTACACCTTC.

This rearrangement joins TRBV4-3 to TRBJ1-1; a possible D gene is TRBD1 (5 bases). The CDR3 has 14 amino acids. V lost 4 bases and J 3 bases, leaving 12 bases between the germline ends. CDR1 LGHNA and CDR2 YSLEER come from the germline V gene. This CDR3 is CASSRGAGHTEAFF. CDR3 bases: TGCGCCAGCAGCCGAGGAGCAGGGCACACTGAAGCTTTCTTT.

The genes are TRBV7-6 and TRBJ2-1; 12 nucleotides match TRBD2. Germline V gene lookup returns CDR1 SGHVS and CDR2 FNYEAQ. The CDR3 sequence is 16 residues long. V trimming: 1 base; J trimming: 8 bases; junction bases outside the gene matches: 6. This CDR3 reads CASSLVPSGRGHEQFF. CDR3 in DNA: TGTGCCAGCAGCTTAGTACCTAGCGGGAGGGGTCATGAGCAGTTCTTC.

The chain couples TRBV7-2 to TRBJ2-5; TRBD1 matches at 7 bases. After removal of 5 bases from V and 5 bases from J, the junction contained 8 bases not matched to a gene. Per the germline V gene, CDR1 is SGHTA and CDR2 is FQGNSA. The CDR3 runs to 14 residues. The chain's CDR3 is CASSNQGGLETQYF. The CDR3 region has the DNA TGTGCCAGCAGCAATCAAGGGGGCCTGGAGACCCAGTACTTC.

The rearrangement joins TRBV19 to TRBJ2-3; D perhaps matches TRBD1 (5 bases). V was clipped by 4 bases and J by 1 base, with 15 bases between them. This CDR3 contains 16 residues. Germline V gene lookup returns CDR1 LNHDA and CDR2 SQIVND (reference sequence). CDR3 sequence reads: CASSNPQGSGTDTQYF. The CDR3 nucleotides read TGTGCCAGTAGTAACCCCCAGGGTTCAGGCACAGATACGCAGTATTTT. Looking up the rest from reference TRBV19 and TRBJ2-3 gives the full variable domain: DGGITQSPKYLFRKEGQNVTLSCEQNLNHDAMYWYRQDPGQGLRLIYYSQIVNDFQKGDIAEGYSVSREKKESFPLTVTSAQKNPTAFYLCASSNPQGSGTDTQYFGPGTRLTVL.

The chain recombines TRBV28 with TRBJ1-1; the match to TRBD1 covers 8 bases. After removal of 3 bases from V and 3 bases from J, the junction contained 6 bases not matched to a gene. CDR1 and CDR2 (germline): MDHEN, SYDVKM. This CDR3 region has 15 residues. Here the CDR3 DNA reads TGTGCCAGCAGTTTCCGGACAGGGCGGGACACTGAAGCTTTCTTT. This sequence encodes CASSFRTGRDTEAFF.

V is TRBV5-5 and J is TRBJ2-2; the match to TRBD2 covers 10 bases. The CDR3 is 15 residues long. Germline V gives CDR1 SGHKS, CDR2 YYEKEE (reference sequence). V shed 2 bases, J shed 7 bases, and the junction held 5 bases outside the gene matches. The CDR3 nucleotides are TGTGCCAGCAGCTTAAGCGGGGGGGCCGGCGGGGAGCTGTTTTTT. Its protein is CASSLSGGAGGELFF.

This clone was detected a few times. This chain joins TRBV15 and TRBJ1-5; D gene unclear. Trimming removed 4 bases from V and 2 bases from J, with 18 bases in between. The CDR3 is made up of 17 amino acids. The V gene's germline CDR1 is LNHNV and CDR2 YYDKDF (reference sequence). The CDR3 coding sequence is TGTGCCACCAGCACCAAGGTCCTCGGGGTGGGCAATCAGCCCCAGCATTTT. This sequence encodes CATSTKVLGVGNQPQHF.

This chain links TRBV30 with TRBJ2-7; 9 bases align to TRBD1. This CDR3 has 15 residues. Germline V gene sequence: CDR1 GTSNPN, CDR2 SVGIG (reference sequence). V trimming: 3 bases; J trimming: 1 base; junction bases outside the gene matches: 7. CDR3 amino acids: CAWREGTGKSYEQYF. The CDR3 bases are TGTGCCTGGAGGGAAGGGACAGGGAAATCCTACGAGCAGTACTTC.

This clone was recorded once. Here the CDR3 reads CASSTLGSNTGELFF. CDR3 DNA: TGTGCCAGTAGTACACTAGGGTCGAACACCGGGGAGCTGTTTTTT. This chain joins TRBV19 and TRBJ2-2; TRBD2 might be the D (5 bases). The V gene's germline CDR1 is LNHDA and CDR2 SQIVND (reference sequence). V was shortened by 4 bases and J by 0 bases, with 9 bases between the two germline ends. This CDR3 comprises 15 residues.

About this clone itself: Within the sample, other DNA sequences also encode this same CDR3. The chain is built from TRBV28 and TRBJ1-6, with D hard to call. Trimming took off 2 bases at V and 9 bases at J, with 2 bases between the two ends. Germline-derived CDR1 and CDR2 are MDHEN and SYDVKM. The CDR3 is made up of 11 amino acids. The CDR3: CASSLGSPLHF. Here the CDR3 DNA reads TGTGCCAGCAGTTTAGGTTCACCCCTCCACTTT.

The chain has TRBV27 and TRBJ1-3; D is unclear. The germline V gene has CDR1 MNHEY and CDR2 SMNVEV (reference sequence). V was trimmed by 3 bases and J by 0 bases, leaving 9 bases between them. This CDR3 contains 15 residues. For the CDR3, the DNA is TGTGCCAGCAGTTTTGGAGGTGACTCTGGAAACACCATATATTTT. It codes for CASSFGGDSGNTIYF.

In nucleotides, the CDR3 is TGTGCCAGCAGCTTTGGTGAAAATTCACCCCTCCACTTT. This gives the protein CASSFGENSPLHF. The chain is built from TRBV5-5 and TRBJ1-6; D is unresolved. V shed 2 bases and J shed 7 bases, with 7 bases lying between them. This CDR3 has 13 amino acids. Germline V gene sequence: CDR1 SGHKS, CDR2 YYEKEE (reference sequence).